What follows are 29 T cell receptor beta chains derived from one specimen sequenced in a study of sequential checkpoint blockade in melanoma. Measured with immunoSEQ multiplex PCR; TCRdb has only the in-frame clones, and not every one. The table shows a few thousand clones, with roughly two fifths occurring only once. The treatment: randomized to nivolumab then ipilimumab (arm A) or the reverse (arm B). The sequences come from tumor tissue (inferred from file names), collected from a patient given nivolumab and ipilimumab in sequence. Receptors were obtained from a human donor with melanoma.

This clone ranks as medium-sized. The CDR3 DNA reads TGTGCCAGCAGCTTAGGTACGGGGAACTATGGCTACACCTTC. Its protein product is CASSLGTGNYGYTF. The gene calls are TRBV11-3 and TRBJ1-2; D not resolved. V was shortened by 1 base and J by 2 bases, with 8 bases between the two germline ends. The CDR3 spans 14 residues. CDR1 is SGHNT, CDR2 YENEEA, per germline.

The V and J genes are TRBV28 and TRBJ1-2; D is ambiguous. Trimming removed 3 bases from V and 4 bases from J, with 9 bases in between. Germline V CDR1 and CDR2: MDHEN, SYDVKM. The CDR3 spans 13 residues. CDR3 residues: CASSFIGLYGYTF. In DNA form, the CDR3 reads TGTGCCAGCAGTTTTATAGGGCTCTATGGCTACACCTTC.

The rearrangement uses TRBV18 and TRBJ2-1, with 9 positions matching TRBD1. In germline, CDR1 is KGHSH, CDR2 LQKENI. The CDR3 covers 14 residues. The ends lost 8 bases at V and 5 bases at J; junction bases unmatched: 7. The CDR3 here is CASHPWDRDNEQFF. As DNA, the CDR3 is TGTGCCAGCCACCCCTGGGACAGGGACAATGAGCAGTTCTTC.

The chain combines TRBV10-2 with TRBJ2-5; TRBD2 aligns across 12 bases. The CDR3 consists of 15 residues. CDR1 and CDR2 (germline): WSHSY, SAAADI. V was pared by 5 bases and J by 5 bases, with 6 bases of the junction left unmatched. The CDR3 is CASSLAGGIWETQYF. The CDR3 DNA reads TGCGCCAGCAGTCTAGCGGGAGGGATTTGGGAGACCCAGTACTTC.

This clone ranks as medium-sized. The rearrangement uses TRBV11-3 and TRBJ1-4; 7 bases are a match to TRBD1. V was clipped by 4 bases and J by 11 bases; unmatched bases: 13. Germline V gives CDR1 SGHNT, CDR2 YENEEA. The CDR3 sequence is 15 residues long. CDR3 nucleotide sequence: TGTGCCAGCAGCTCCAGCCGGACCGGGACAGAGAAACTGTTTTTT. Translation: CASSSSRTGTEKLFF.

This clone appeared a few times. The chain carries TRBV6-8 and TRBJ2-1; 8 bases map to TRBD2. Per germline, CDR1 MNHGY and CDR2 SAAAGT. The V gene end was trimmed by 10 bases and the J gene end by 5 bases; junction bases not matched to a gene: 10. The CDR3 covers 14 residues. DNA for the CDR3: TGTGCCATAGGAGGGAGCGGGAGTGACAATGAGCAGTTCTTC. Translated: CAIGGSGSDNEQFF.

The V and J genes are TRBV5-1 and TRBJ2-5; 9 bases agree with TRBD1. Germline V CDR1 and CDR2: SGHRS, YFSETQ. The CDR3 spans 14 residues. After removal of 3 bases from V and 5 bases from J, the junction contained 5 bases not matched to a gene. CDR3 DNA sequence: TGCGCCAGCAGCTCAGGACAGGGGCCGGAGACCCAGTACTTC. This encodes CASSSGQGPETQYF.

The chain carries TRBV19 and TRBJ1-1; D is unclear. CDR3 size: 13 residues. Between the trimmed V and J ends, which lost 3 bases and 0 bases, there was a span of 5 bases. Germline V lookup: CDR1 LNHDA, CDR2 SQIVND (reference sequence). Here the CDR3 reads CASSMSVNTEAFF. In DNA form, the CDR3 reads TGTGCCAGTAGTATGTCTGTGAACACTGAAGCTTTCTTT.

This clone was seen only once. The CDR3 loop is CASSPITGGEETQYF. The CDR3 DNA reads as TGTGCCAGTAGTCCCATTACAGGGGGCGAAGAGACCCAGTACTTC. The J gene is TRBJ2-5, the V gene TRBV19; TRBD1 matches at 9 bases. V lost 5 bases and J lost 3; bases outside the gene matches: 7. CDR3 length: 15 residues. From germline, CDR1 is LNHDA and CDR2 SQIVND (reference sequence).

The chain carries TRBV29-1 and TRBJ2-3, with 7 bases that match TRBD1. In germline, CDR1 is SQVTM, CDR2 ANQGSEA. J lost 0 bases, V lost 6 bases, and 6 bases had no gene match. The length of the CDR3 is 14 residues. The CDR3 loop is CSVAPGQSTDTQYF. The CDR3, as DNA: TGCAGCGTCGCCCCGGGACAGAGCACAGATACGCAGTATTTT.

V and J are TRBV8-2 and TRBJ2-3; TRBD2 is taken as the D call from the table, unchecked against the DNA. TRBV8-2 is given as a pseudogene. This CDR3 has 18 amino acids. The CDR3 sequence: CASSTIAGQRTSTDTQYF. In DNA form, the CDR3 reads TGTGCCAGCAGTACTATAGCGGGACAAAGAACTAGCACAGATACGCAGTATTTT.

The DNA of the CDR3 is TGCGCCAGCAGCTTGCGAACCCTGGGTAGGGGGCTCACAACTAATGAAAAACTGTTTTTT. Translation gives CASSLRTLGRGLTTNEKLFF. This chain connects TRBV5-1 to TRBJ1-4; 7 bases are a match to TRBD1. Germline loops: CDR1 SGHRS, CDR2 YFSETQ. V was clipped by 1 base and J by 0 bases; unmatched bases: 15. The CDR3 is 20 residues long.

The CDR3 reads CASSLITDNYGYTF. The CDR3 DNA reads TGTGCCAGCAGTTTAATCACGGATAACTATGGCTACACCTTC. V gene TRBV28 combines with J gene TRBJ1-2; D gene unclear. Trimming removed 2 bases from V and 1 base from J, with 8 bases in between. The CDR3 is 14 residues long. Germline V gene data show CDR1 as MDHEN and CDR2 as SYDVKM.

This clone occurred a few times. The gene calls are TRBV30 and TRBJ1-2; D ambiguous. Germline V gene sequence: CDR1 GTSNPN, CDR2 SVGIG (reference sequence). The V end was cut by 0 bases, the J end by 6 bases, with 17 bases between. This CDR3 spans 15 amino acids. CDR3 amino acids: CAWSVGIALRHGYTF. CDR3 DNA sequence: TGTGCCTGGAGTGTGGGGATAGCTCTGAGGCATGGCTACACCTTC.

This clone was counted between two and nine times. The genes are TRBV12-2 and TRBJ1-1; the tabulated D call, TRBD1, remains unverified against the DNA. TRBV12-2 is a pseudogene segment. The CDR3 loop spans 15 amino acids. CDR3 coding DNA: TGTGCAAGTCGCTTAGTCTACACAGGGGGCGGGGAAGCTTTCTTT. Translation: CASRLVYTGGGEAFF.

This clone was seen only a few times. The chain has TRBV19 and TRBJ2-2, with 7 bases lining up with TRBD1. Trimming cost V 5 bases and J 6 bases; bases outside gene matches: 9. The germline gives CDR1 LNHDA, CDR2 SQIVND (reference sequence). The CDR3 extends over 15 amino acids. The CDR3 DNA is TGTGCCAGTAGTTCTTTACAGGGGCGAGCCGGGGAGCTGTTTTTT. Its protein product is CASSSLQGRAGELFF. Combining the CDR3 with reference TRBV19 and TRBJ2-2 gives the whole variable domain DGGITQSPKYLFRKEGQNVTLSCEQNLNHDAMYWYRQDPGQGLRLIYYSQIVNDFQKGDIAEGYSVSREKKESFPLTVTSAQKNPTAFYLCASSSLQGRAGELFFGEGSRLTVL.

The table lists this clone with a count of one. J is TRBJ1-5 and V is TRBV6-7, with a possible D match to TRBD1 (5 bases). TRBV6-7 belongs to the ORF category, with a function that is uncertain. This CDR3 has 15 amino acids. V lost 7 bases to trimming and J lost 0 bases, with 13 bases between them. The CDR3 reads CASTGQEHSNQPQHF. The CDR3 nucleotides are TGTGCCAGCACAGGGCAAGAACATAGCAATCAGCCCCAGCATTTT.

V and J are TRBV5-1 and TRBJ2-7; D possibly corresponds to TRBD1 (7 bases). V was cut by 0 bases and J by 5 bases, with 12 bases left in between. CDR3 length: 14 residues. The germline CDR1 and CDR2 sequences are SGHRS and YFSETQ. This CDR3 is CASSLASGGNEQYF. In nucleotides, the CDR3 is TGCGCCAGCAGCTTGGCTTCAGGGGGGAACGAGCAGTACTTC.

The V and J genes are TRBV18 and TRBJ2-5; D is uncertain. Per the germline V gene, CDR1 is KGHSH and CDR2 is LQKENI. CDR3 length equals 13 residues. V lost 3 bases, J lost 1 base, and 6 bases lay in between. CDR3 DNA: TGTGCCAGCTCACCCCCCCTCCAAGAGACCCAGTACTTC. Protein sequence: CASSPPLQETQYF. The entire variable domain, with the rest obtained from reference TRBV18 and TRBJ2-5, is as follows: NAGVMQNPRHLVRRRGQEARLRCSPMKGHSHVYWYRQLPEEGLKFMVYLQKENIIDESGMPKERFSAEFPKEGPSILRIQQVVRGDSAAYFCASSPPLQETQYFGPGTRLLVL.

The chain has TRBV7-5 and TRBJ2-3. TRBV7-5 is deemed a pseudogene. The CDR3 is 15 amino acids. The CDR3 is CASSPHLTSTDTQYF. The DNA of the CDR3 is TGTGCCAGCAGCCCCCATCTCACCAGCACAGATACGCAGTATTTT.

The genes are TRBV29-1 and TRBJ2-1, with D possibly being TRBD1 (5 bases). The germline V gene has CDR1 SQVTM and CDR2 ANQGSEA. CDR3 length equals 14 residues. The germline V and J ends were trimmed by 7 bases and 4 bases, with 17 bases remaining between them. The CDR3 nucleotides read TGCAGCGGGTACATTCAGGGCCGGTACAATGAGCAGTTCTTC. It specifies CSGYIQGRYNEQFF.

The chain recombines TRBV19 with TRBJ2-1, with D tentatively TRBD2 (6 bases). Germline CDR1 reads LNHDA; CDR2 reads SQIVND (reference sequence). This CDR3 has 14 residues. The ends were cut back, 5 bases at V and 3 bases at J, with 11 bases in the middle. This CDR3 reads CASSAGTDYNEQFF. CDR3 sequence (DNA): TGTGCCAGTAGTGCTGGGACTGACTACAATGAGCAGTTCTTC.

The sample holds a few counts of this clone. J is TRBJ2-1 and V is TRBV11-3; 9 positions agree with TRBD2. Per germline, CDR1 SGHNT and CDR2 YENEEA. J gave up 7 bases and V 4 bases, and 14 bases lay outside the gene matches. The CDR3 runs 17 residues. The CDR3: CASSWEREVPPGNEQFF. In nucleotides, the CDR3 is TGTGCCAGCAGCTGGGAGCGGGAGGTCCCTCCGGGTAATGAGCAGTTCTTC. Filled out from reference TRBV11-3 and TRBJ2-1, the complete variable domain reads EAGVVQSPRYKIIEKKQPVAFWCNPISGHNTLYWYLQNLGQGPELLIRYENEEAVDDSQLPKDRFSAERLKGVDSTLKIQPAELGDSAVYLCASSWEREVPPGNEQFFGPGTRLTVL.

Sample share makes this clone medium-sized (0.01 to 0.1%). The chain recombines TRBV7-2 with TRBJ2-5; possibly TRBD2 for D (5 bases). Germline lookup yields CDR1 SGHTA and CDR2 FQGNSA. The CDR3 loop spans 13 amino acids. Trimming removed 3 bases from V and 1 base from J, with 6 bases in between. The CDR3 loop reads CASSFGSQETQYF. The CDR3 region has the DNA TGTGCCAGCAGCTTTGGGAGCCAAGAGACCCAGTACTTC.

The chain is built from TRBV23-1 and TRBJ2-1; 10 bases match TRBD2. TRBV23-1 is known as an ORF, though its function is uncertain. The length of the CDR3 is 19 residues. J gave up 8 bases and V 2 bases, and 18 bases lay outside the gene matches. The CDR3 spells CASSQVFSRAGGPIDEQFF. In DNA, the CDR3 is TGCGCCAGCAGTCAAGTCTTCTCCCGAGCGGGAGGGCCGATAGATGAGCAGTTCTTC.

This clone was seen only a few times. The rearrangement joins TRBV6-8 to TRBJ1-2; D may be TRBD1 (6 bases). Trimming took off 2 bases at V and 10 bases at J, with 11 bases between the two ends. Germline-derived CDR1 and CDR2 are MNHGY and SAAAGT. This CDR3 region has 12 residues. The CDR3 sequence: CASSYGRQDYTF. As DNA, the CDR3 is TGTGCCAGCAGTTACGGGCGACAGGACTACACCTTC.

J is TRBJ1-2 and V is TRBV5-1; D ambiguous. This CDR3 contains 14 residues. V lost 4 bases to trimming and J lost 8 bases, with 18 bases between them. Per the germline V gene, CDR1 is SGHRS and CDR2 is YFSETQ. CDR3 region: CASSPHRWPRGYTF. The CDR3 DNA follows: TGCGCCAGCAGCCCCCACCGGTGGCCTAGAGGCTACACCTTC.

The CDR3 region has the DNA TGCGCCAGCAGCCAAGATGTACGGGCTGGGGGCACTGAAGCTTTCTTT. It yields the protein CASSQDVRAGGTEAFF. The chain recombines TRBV1 with TRBJ1-1. TRBV1 is reported as a pseudogene. The CDR3 extends over 16 amino acids.

This clone occurred once. The chain uses TRBV28 and TRBJ2-2; TRBD1 matches at 7 bases. Germline V CDR1 and CDR2: MDHEN, SYDVKM. The CDR3 is made up of 18 amino acids. V shed 5 bases and J 6 bases; nucleotides not matched to a gene: 18. CDR3 protein: CASSTPTGLPFQSGELFF. As DNA, the CDR3 is TGTGCCAGCAGTACCCCGACAGGGCTTCCTTTTCAGTCCGGGGAGCTGTTTTTT.